Listed below are T cell receptor beta chains from one sample, sequenced in a study of blood T cell repertoires in COVID-19. TCRdb's table, derived via immunoSEQ multiplex PCR, lists solely in-frame clones and lacks some. The sample includes a few hundred thousand clones, around 87% of them seen just once. The material sequenced was peripheral blood. These TCRs come from a human donor in a cohort sampled during active COVID-19. Each CDR3 is given with its conserved first and last residue. The D gene is left open where the match is weak. The size of a clone is reported for some rows only, either as once, few or many, or as a class for expanded clones.

j_call d_call clone_size v_call cdr3_aa cdr3_nt
TRBJ2-7 NA NA TRBV12-3/TRBV12-4 CASSLRGGYEQYF TGTGCCAGCAGTTTAAGAGGTGGTTACGAGCAGTACTTC
TRBJ2-7 NA once TRBV9 CASSEGELGSGLFDEQYF TGTGCCAGCAGCGAGGGGGAGCTAGGGTCTGGGCTGTTCGACGAGCAGTACTTC
TRBJ1-2 TRBD1 once TRBV5-4 CASSFNRGLTGNGYTF TGTGCCAGCAGCTTTAACAGGGGGCTGACTGGCAATGGCTACACCTTC
TRBJ1-3 NA once TRBV5-1 CASSSTGSGNTIYF TGCGCCAGCAGCTCGACAGGCTCTGGAAACACCATATATTTT
TRBJ2-5 TRBD1 NA TRBV29-1 CSVWDRRVVETQYF TGCAGCGTATGGGACAGGCGGGTCGTAGAGACCCAGTACTTC
TRBJ2-1 TRBD2 NA TRBV5-1 CASSLERGVDEQFF TGCGCCAGCAGCTTGGAGCGGGGGGTCGATGAGCAGTTCTTC
TRBJ2-7 TRBD2 NA TRBV2 CASSQLAGGPYEQYF TGTGCCAGCAGCCAACTAGCGGGAGGCCCCTACGAGCAGTACTTC
TRBJ1-1 NA NA TRBV27 CASSTVAGAAEAFF TGTGCCAGCAGTACCGTCGCGGGCGCGGCTGAAGCTTTCTTT
TRBJ2-1 TRBD2 NA TRBV10-3 CAISEGLATRGRYNEQFF TGTGCCATCAGCGAGGGACTAGCCACACGGGGAAGGTACAATGAGCAGTTCTTC
TRBJ1-5 NA NA TRBV7-3 CASSLGANQPQHF TGTGCCAGCAGCTTAGGGGCGAATCAGCCCCAGCATTTT
TRBJ1-5 NA NA TRBV18 CASSPPGGGNQPQHF TGTGCCAGCTCACCACCCGGGGGAGGCAATCAGCCCCAGCATTTT
TRBJ2-3 TRBD2 NA TRBV7-2 CASSPGAGGGDTQYF TGTGCCAGCAGCCCCGGGGCGGGGGGAGGCGATACGCAGTATTTT
TRBJ2-7 TRBD2 NA TRBV5-8 CASSLSSGRLSYEQYF TGTGCCAGCAGCTTAAGTAGCGGGAGACTCTCCTACGAGCAGTACTTC
TRBJ2-5 NA NA TRBV11-1 CASSLRDSQETQYF TGTGCCAGCAGCTTGCGTGACAGCCAAGAGACCCAGTACTTC
TRBJ2-7 NA NA TRBV5-6 CASSQTPGGAGEQYF TGTGCCAGCAGCCAAACCCCGGGGGGCGCGGGCGAGCAGTACTTC
TRBJ1-1 TRBD1 many TRBV4-2 CASSQDASGTGARRTEAFF TGTGCCAGCAGCCAAGACGCCTCCGGGACAGGGGCGAGGAGGACTGAAGCTTTCTTT
TRBJ1-6 TRBD1 NA TRBV30 CAWNDRGFYNSPLHF TGTGCCTGGAACGACAGGGGTTTCTATAATTCACCCCTCCACTTT
TRBJ2-7 TRBD1 NA TRBV19 CASSPGQGPYEQYF TGTGCCAGTAGTCCAGGACAGGGGCCCTACGAGCAGTACTTC
TRBJ2-7 TRBD1 NA TRBV5-1 CASSPGTGGLDEQYF TGCGCCAGCAGCCCCGGGACAGGGGGCTTGGACGAGCAGTACTTC
TRBJ2-1 TRBD2 NA TRBV10-2 CASTSKPGLAANEQFF TGCGCCAGCACTTCGAAGCCGGGACTAGCGGCCAATGAGCAGTTCTTC
TRBJ1-4 NA NA TRBV19 CASSTTETTNEKLFF TGTGCCAGTTCGACAACAGAGACAACTAATGAAAAACTGTTTTTT
TRBJ2-7 TRBD1 NA TRBV6-6 CASSYGTGAYEQYF TGTGCCAGCAGTTACGGGACAGGGGCCTACGAGCAGTACTTC
TRBJ2-7 TRBD1 NA TRBV28 CASGTGGYEQYF TGTGCCAGCGGTACAGGGGGCTACGAGCAGTACTTC
TRBJ1-1 NA NA TRBV19 CASVGQSQAFF TGTGCCAGTGTAGGACAGAGCCAGGCTTTCTTT
TRBJ2-3 NA NA TRBV5-1 CASSLSYTQYF TGCGCCAGCAGCTTGTCATATACGCAGTATTTT
TRBJ1-1 NA NA TRBV30 CAWSATGNTEAFF TGTGCCTGGAGTGCCACGGGGAACACTGAAGCTTTCTTT
TRBJ2-7 TRBD1 NA TRBV5-1 CASSLAAGTGIYEQYF TGCGCCAGCAGCTTGGCCGCGGGGACAGGGATTTACGAGCAGTACTTC
TRBJ2-1 TRBD1 once TRBV30 CAWNAQGEPHNEQFF TGTGCCTGGAACGCACAGGGGGAGCCCCACAATGAGCAGTTCTTC
TRBJ1-2 TRBD1 NA TRBV7-9 CASSLAPDRGDGYTF TGTGCCAGCAGCTTAGCGCCCGACAGGGGTGATGGCTACACCTTC
TRBJ2-7 TRBD1 NA TRBV5-1 CASSPQGQGSHEQYF TGCGCCAGCAGCCCCCAGGGACAGGGGTCCCACGAGCAGTACTTC
TRBJ2-7 NA NA TRBV27 CASSSLNERDEQYF TGTGCCAGCAGTTCGCTTAACGAGCGCGACGAGCAGTACTTC